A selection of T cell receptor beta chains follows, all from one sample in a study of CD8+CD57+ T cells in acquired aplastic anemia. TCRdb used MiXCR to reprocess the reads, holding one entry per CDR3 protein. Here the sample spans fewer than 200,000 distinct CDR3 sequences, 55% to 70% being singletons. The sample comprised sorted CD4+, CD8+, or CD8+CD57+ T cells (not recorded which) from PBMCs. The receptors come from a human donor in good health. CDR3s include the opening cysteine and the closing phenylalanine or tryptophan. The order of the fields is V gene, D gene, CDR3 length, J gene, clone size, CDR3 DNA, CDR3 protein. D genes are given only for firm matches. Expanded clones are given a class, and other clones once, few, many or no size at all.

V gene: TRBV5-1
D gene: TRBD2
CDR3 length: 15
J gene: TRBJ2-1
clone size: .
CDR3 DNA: TGCGCCAGCAGCCTAGGACTAGATCTTGACAATGAGCAGTTCTTC
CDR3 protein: CASSLGLDLDNEQFF

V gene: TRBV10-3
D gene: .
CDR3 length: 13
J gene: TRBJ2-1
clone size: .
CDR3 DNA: TGTGCCATCAGTCAGAAACAGGGATCTGAGCAGTTCTTC
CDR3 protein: CAISQKQGSEQFF

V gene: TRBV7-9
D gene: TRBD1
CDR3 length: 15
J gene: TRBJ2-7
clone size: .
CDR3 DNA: TGTGCCAGCAGCCCACGGGACAGGGGGCACAACGAGCAGTACTTC
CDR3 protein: CASSPRDRGHNEQYF

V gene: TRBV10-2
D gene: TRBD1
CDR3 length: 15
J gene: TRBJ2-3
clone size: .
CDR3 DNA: TGCGCCAGCAGCCAAGTGGCAGGGGGAACTGATACGCAGTATTTT
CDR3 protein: CASSQVAGGTDTQYF

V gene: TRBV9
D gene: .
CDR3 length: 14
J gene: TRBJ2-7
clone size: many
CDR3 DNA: TGTGCCAGCAGCGTAGGTCGGAGCTCCTACGAGCAGTACTTC
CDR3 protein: CASSVGRSSYEQYF

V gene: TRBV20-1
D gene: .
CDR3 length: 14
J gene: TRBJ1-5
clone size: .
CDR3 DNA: TGCAGTGCTAGTATAAGGCAGGGGCATCAGCCCCAGCATTTT
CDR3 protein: CSASIRQGHQPQHF

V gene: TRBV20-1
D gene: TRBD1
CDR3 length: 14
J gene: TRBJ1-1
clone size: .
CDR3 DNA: TGCAGTGCAATAGGACAGGGGCGGGACACTGAAGCTTTCTTT
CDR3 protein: CSAIGQGRDTEAFF

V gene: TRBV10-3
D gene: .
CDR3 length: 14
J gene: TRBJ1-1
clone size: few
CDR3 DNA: TGTGCCATCAGTGACAGGGGCGCTACACTCGAAGCTTTCTTT
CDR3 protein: CAISDRGATLEAFF

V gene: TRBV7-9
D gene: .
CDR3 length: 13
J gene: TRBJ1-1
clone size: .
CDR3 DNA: TGTGCCAGCCTCCAAGCAAGGGGCACTGAAGCTTTCTTT
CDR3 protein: CASLQARGTEAFF

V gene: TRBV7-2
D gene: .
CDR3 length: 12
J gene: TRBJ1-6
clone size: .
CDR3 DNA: TGTGCCAGCACCCCGGGGGCTTCACCCCTCCACTTT
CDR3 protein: CASTPGASPLHF

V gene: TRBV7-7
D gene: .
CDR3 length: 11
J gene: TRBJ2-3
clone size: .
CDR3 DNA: TGTGCCAGCAGCCCAGTAGATACGCAGTATTTT
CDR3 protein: CASSPVDTQYF

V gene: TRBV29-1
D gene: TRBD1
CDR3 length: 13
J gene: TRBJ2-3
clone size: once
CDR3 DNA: TGCAGCGTTGAGACAGGGTCAGCAGATACGCAGTATTTT
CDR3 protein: CSVETGSADTQYF

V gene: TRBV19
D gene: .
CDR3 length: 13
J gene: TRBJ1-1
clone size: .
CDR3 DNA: TGTGCCAGTAGCCAATACATGAACACTGAAGCTTTCTTT
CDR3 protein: CASSQYMNTEAFF

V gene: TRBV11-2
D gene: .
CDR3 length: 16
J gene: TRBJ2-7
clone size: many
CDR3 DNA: TGTGCCAGCAGCGGGTCCTTGGACAGTCGCTCCTACGAGCAGTACTTC
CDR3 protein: CASSGSLDSRSYEQYF

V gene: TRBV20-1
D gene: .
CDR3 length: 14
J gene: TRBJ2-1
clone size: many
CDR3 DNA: TGCAGTGCAGGGGACCCACCGCCTTACAATGAGCAGTTCTTC
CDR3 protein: CSAGDPPPYNEQFF

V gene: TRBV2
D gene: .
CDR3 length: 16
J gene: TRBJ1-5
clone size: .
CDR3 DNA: TGTGCCAGCAGTGGAGACCGAGCTCAGGGCAATCAGCCCCAGCATTTT
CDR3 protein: CASSGDRAQGNQPQHF

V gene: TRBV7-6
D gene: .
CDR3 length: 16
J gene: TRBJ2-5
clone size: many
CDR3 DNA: TGTGCCAGCAGCTTAGGCCGAGGGAGATTCCAAGAGACCCAGTACTTC
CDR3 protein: CASSLGRGRFQETQYF

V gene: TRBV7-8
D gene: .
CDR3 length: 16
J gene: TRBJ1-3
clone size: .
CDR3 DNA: TGTGCCAGCAGCTTAGCCGTCAGGAGCTCTGGAAGCACCATATATTTT
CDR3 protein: CASSLAVRSSGSTIYF

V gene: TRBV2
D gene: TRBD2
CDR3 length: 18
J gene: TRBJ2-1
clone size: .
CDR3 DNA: TGTGCCAGCACATGGACTAGCGGGGGCCCAAGCTCCTACGATGAGCAGTTCTTC
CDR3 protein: CASTWTSGGPSSYDEQFF

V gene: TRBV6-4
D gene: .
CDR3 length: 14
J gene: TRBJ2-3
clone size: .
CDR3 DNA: TGTGCCAGCAAGCGGCGTACTAGCACAGATACGCAGTATTTT
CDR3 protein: CASKRRTSTDTQYF

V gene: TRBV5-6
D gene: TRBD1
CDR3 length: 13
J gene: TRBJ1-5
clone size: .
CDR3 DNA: TGTGCCAGCAGCTTGGACAGGGGGCAGCCCCAGCATTTT
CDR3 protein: CASSLDRGQPQHF

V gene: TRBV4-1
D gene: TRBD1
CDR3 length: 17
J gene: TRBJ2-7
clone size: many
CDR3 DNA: TGCGCCAGCAGCCAAGATCCTCCGGGACAGGGTCCCTACGAGCAGTACTTC
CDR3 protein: CASSQDPPGQGPYEQYF

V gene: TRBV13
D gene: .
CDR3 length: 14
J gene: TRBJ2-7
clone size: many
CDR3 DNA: TGTGCCAGCAGCCCATGGACTTCTCGATACGAGCAGTACTTC
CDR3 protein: CASSPWTSRYEQYF

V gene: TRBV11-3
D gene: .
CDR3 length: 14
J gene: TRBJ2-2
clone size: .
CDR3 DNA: TGTGCCAGCAGCGTTGACAGTTCCTTGGGGGAGCTGTTTTTT
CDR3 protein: CASSVDSSLGELFF

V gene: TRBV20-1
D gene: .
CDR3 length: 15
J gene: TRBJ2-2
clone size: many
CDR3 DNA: TGCAGTGCTAGAGATCGACATACGAACACCGGGGAGCTGTTTTTT
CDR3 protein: CSARDRHTNTGELFF

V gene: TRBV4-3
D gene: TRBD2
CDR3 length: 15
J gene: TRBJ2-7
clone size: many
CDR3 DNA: TGCGCCAGCAGCCAAGATTATCGGGAGGACTACGAGCAGTACTTC
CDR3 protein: CASSQDYREDYEQYF

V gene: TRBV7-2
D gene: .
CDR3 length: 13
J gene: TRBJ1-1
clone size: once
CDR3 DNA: TGTGCCAGCAACCCAGTTACGAACACTGAAGCTTTCTTT
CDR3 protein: CASNPVTNTEAFF

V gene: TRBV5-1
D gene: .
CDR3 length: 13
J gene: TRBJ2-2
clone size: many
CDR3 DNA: TGCGCCAGCATGGTTACGAACACCGGGGAGCTGTTTTTT
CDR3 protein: CASMVTNTGELFF

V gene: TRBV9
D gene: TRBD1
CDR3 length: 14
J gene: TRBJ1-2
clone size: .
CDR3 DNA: TGTGCCAGCAGCGTAGACAGGGGAAACTATGGCTACACCTTC
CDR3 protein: CASSVDRGNYGYTF

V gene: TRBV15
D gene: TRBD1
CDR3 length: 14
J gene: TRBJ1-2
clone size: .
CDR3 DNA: TGTGCCACCAGCAGGGAATCGACAGGGATTGGCTACACCTTC
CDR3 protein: CATSRESTGIGYTF

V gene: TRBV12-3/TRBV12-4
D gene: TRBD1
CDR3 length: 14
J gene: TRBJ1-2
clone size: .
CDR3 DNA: TGTGCCAGCAATGTTGGAGGGGGCGTCGACGGCTACACCTTC
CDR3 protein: CASNVGGGVDGYTF

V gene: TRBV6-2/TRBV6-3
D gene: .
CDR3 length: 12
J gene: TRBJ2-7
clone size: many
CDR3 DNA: TGTGCCAGCGGTTCAGGGAACTACGAGCAGTACTTC
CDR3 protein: CASGSGNYEQYF

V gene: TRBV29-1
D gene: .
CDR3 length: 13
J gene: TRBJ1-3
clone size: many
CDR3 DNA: TGCAGCGTTGAACTTGCCTCTGGAAACACCATATATTTT
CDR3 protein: CSVELASGNTIYF

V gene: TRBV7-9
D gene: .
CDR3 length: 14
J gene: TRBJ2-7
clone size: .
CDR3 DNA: TGTGCCACCAGCAGAGACGCCATCGACTACGAGCAGTACTTC
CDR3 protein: CATSRDAIDYEQYF

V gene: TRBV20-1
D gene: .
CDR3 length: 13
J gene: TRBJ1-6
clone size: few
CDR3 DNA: TGCAGTGCTAGTGAGGACGTGTATTCACCCCTCCACTTT
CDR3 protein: CSASEDVYSPLHF

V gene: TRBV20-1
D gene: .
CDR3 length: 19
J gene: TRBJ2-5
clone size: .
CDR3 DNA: TGCAGTGCTAGAGATAACTACGAAGCTTTCCCCATAAATCAAGAGACCCAGTACTTC
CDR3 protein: CSARDNYEAFPINQETQYF

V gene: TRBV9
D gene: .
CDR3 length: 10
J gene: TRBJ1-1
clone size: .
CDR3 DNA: TGTGCTAGAGATAACTACGAAGCTTTCTTT
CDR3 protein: CARDNYEAFF

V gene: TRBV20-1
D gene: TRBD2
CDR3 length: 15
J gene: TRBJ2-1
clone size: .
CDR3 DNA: TGCAGTGCTAGAGGGCAACTAGCGGGGGTAAATGAGCAGTTCTTC
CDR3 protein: CSARGQLAGVNEQFF

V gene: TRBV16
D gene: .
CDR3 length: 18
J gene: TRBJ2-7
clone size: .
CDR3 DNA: TGTGCCAGCAGCCAATCTCTCGGAGGCATACACCGCTCCTACGAGCAGTACTTC
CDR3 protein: CASSQSLGGIHRSYEQYF

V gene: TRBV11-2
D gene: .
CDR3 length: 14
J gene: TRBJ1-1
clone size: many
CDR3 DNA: TGTGCCAGCAGCTTGTGGGACTTGAACACTGAAGCTTTCTTT
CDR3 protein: CASSLWDLNTEAFF

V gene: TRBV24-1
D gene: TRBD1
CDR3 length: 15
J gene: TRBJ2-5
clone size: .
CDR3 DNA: TGTGCCACCAGTGATCCCCTGACAGGGAAAGAGACCCAGTACTTC
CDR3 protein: CATSDPLTGKETQYF

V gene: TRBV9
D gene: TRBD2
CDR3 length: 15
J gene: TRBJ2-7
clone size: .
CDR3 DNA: TGTGCCAGCAGCGTAGGAAGTGGACTAGCGGCTGAGCAGTACTTC
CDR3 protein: CASSVGSGLAAEQYF

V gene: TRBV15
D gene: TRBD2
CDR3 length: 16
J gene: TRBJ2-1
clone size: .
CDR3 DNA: TGTGCCACCAGCAGAGATGGGGACCTAGCGGACAATGAGCAGTTCTTC
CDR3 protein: CATSRDGDLADNEQFF

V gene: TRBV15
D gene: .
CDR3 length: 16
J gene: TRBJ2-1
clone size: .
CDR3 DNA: TGTGCCACCAGCAGAGATGGGGACTTGGCCATCAATGAGCAGTTCTTC
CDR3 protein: CATSRDGDLAINEQFF

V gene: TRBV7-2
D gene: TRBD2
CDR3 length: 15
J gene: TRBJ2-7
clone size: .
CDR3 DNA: TGTGCCAGCAGCAACGGACTAGCGGGGGTGGGTGAGCAGTACTTC
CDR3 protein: CASSNGLAGVGEQYF

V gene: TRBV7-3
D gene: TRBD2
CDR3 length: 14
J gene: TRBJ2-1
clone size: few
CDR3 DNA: TGTGCCAGCAGCTTACTAGCGGGAGTCAATGAGCAGTTCTTC
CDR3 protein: CASSLLAGVNEQFF

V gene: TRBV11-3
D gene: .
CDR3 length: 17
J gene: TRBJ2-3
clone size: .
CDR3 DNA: TGTGCCAGCAGCCAACATAGCGGAGGAGGGGCCACAGATACGCAGTATTTT
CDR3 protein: CASSQHSGGGATDTQYF

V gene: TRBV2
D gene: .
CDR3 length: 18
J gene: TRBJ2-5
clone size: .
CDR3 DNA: TGTGCCAGCAGTGAAAGGGGAGACGGGGGCCCGTACCAAGAGACCCAGTACTTC
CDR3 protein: CASSERGDGGPYQETQYF

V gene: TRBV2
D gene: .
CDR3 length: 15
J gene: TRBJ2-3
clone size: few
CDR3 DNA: TGTGCCAGCAGTGACGTCGGAGAGGCCACAGATACGCAGTATTTT
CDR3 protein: CASSDVGEATDTQYF

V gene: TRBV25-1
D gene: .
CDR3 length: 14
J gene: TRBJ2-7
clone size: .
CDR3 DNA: TGTGCCAGCAGTGAGGGGGGTACTAGGTACGAGCAGTACTTC
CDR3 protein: CASSEGGTRYEQYF

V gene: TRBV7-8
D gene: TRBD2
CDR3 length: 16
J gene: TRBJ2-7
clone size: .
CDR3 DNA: TGTGCCAGCAGCCCAGATTGGCTAGCGGGGGAATACGAGCAGTACTTC
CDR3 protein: CASSPDWLAGEYEQYF

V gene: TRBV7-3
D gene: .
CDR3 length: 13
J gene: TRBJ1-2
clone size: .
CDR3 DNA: TGTGCCAGCGGCGAGGGGGGAACCTATGGCTACACCTTC
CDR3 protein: CASGEGGTYGYTF